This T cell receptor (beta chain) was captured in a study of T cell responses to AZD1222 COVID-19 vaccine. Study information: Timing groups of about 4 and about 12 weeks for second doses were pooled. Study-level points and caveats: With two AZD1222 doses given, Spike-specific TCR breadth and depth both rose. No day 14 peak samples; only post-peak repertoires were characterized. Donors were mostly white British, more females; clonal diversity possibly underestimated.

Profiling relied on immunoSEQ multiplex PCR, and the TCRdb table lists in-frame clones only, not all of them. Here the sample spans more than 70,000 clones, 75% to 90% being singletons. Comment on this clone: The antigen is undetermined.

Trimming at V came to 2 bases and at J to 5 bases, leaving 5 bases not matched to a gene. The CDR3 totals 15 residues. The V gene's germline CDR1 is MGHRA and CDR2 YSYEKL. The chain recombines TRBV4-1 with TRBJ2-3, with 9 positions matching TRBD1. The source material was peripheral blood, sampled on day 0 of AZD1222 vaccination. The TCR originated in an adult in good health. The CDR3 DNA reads TGCGCCAGCAGCCAACGGGACAGGGTTGGAGATACGCAGTATTTT. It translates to CASSQRDRVGDTQYF.